What follows is one T cell receptor (beta chain) and its context. There is no known antigen for this receptor. No much larger clonotype is one base removed from it; base qualities were not supplied. After removal of 9 bases from V and 5 bases from J, the junction retains 4 bases not matched to a gene. From cysteine to phenylalanine, the CDR3 is 13 amino acids long. Only CDR3 DNA is held: 39 bases, read in frame from base 1. In the germline V gene (reference sequence), CDR1 corresponds to LNHDA and CDR2 to SQIVND. The data derive from a study of read filtering for tumor transcriptome and immune sequencing (dated by TCRdb to 2020 to 2022). Concerning the study at large: The cohort was composed of 16 to 20 male and over 13 female patients, with a mean age of roughly 61 years and an age range of about 47 to 80. By revised international staging, roughly 8 patients were R-ISS I, about 17 were R-ISS II and over five were R-ISS III. Whole-transcriptome libraries were prepared with the TruSeq RNA Access Library Prep Kit after DNase treatment. Per sample, about 3.5 to 11 million TCR-region mapped reads were obtained with IR-seq, compared with only about 80 to 1,400 with RNA-seq. Using the same bone marrow samples, the study ran both targeted immune repertoire sequencing and bulk whole-transcriptome sequencing and then compared the TCR repertoires from each method. As a main aim, a read-filtering strategy for immune repertoire data was addressed, with the specific question being whether clonotypes supported by a single read should be removed.

Bone marrow was sampled from every patient at the time of active disease. Bone marrow mononuclear cells were isolated by Ficoll-Hypaque density gradient centrifugation. Myeloma plasma cells were removed and CD138-negative cells were obtained by negative selection following labeling with CD138 magnetic microbeads on a MACS separator. Flow cytometry on an Attune NxT with CD138 antibodies was used to check the purity of the isolated cells. TRIzol reagent was used to extract total RNA, which was then quantified with a NanoDrop spectrophotometer. For each patient, the CD138-negative bone marrow sample underwent paired RNA-seq and IR-seq. Starting from 350 to 450 ng RNA, TCR libraries were constructed with the Immunoverse kit using molecular barcoded adaptors that cover the alpha/delta and beta/gamma chains. The same RNA used for transcriptome sequencing was used for TCR library preparation. Sequencing of the TCR libraries was done on an Illumina HiSeq 4000 with 2 x 150 cycles. The published analysis was carried out like this. Using MiXCR, which included quality filtering and error correction, TCR reads were aligned to human V, D, J and C references and then assembled into CDR3 clonotypes. The tcR package in R was used to analyze clonotype counts and gene usage diversity. Raw mapping reads were checked after the RNA-seq reads had been mapped by STAR aligner version 2.5.3a onto the human GRCh37 genome. To test the effect of sequencing depth on detected clonotypes, IR-seq fastq files were randomly downsampled using Seqtk 1.3. TCRdb reprocessing: public reads trimmed at Q25 with fastp, clones called with MiXCR, in-frame beta chains kept. Rows are combined by CDR3 protein, so each entry shows the most common genes and DNA. These V and J calls rely on TCRdb rather than the paper's analysis. Within this sample are 35,000 to 45,000 distinct CDR3 sequences, with roughly 15% of them counted one time only. The biggest ten clones account for 35% to 45% of the sample.

Overall study results and their limits: The sorted CD138-negative fraction was composed of a mixed bone marrow immune population rather than of purified T cells. Compared with RNA-seq, IR-seq captured clonotypes at much greater depth and more reliably, and a smaller IR-seq throughput was enough to identify most of the shared clonotypes. When single-read clonotypes were removed, the proportions of shared clonotypes in IR-seq and RNA-seq correlated more strongly. Single-read clonotypes made up roughly 82% of clonotypes but only about 4% of total reads in IR-seq, compared with 65% to 75% of clonotypes and more than 40% of reads in RNA-seq.

The V gene is TRBV19 and the J gene is TRBJ2-5, and TRBD1 matches 12 of the central bases. The receptor's source is a donor aged 40 or over with multiple myeloma. The specimen was a population of CD138-negative cells sorted from bone marrow. In the paper's terms, the cell subset or site label means: bone marrow mononuclear cells depleted of CD138+ plasma/myeloma cells by negative magnetic selection. The DNA sequence is as follows: TGTGCCAGCGGGACAGGGGGCCCGGAGACCCAGTACTTC. This yields the protein CASGTGGPETQYF. Extended through the reference TRBV19 and TRBJ2-5 proteins, this CDR3 yields the full variable domain: DGGITQSPKYLFRKEGQNVTLSCEQNLNHDAMYWYRQDPGQGLRLIYYSQIVNDFQKGDIAEGYSVSREKKESFPLTVTSAQKNPTAFYLCASGTGGPETQYFGPGTRLLVL.